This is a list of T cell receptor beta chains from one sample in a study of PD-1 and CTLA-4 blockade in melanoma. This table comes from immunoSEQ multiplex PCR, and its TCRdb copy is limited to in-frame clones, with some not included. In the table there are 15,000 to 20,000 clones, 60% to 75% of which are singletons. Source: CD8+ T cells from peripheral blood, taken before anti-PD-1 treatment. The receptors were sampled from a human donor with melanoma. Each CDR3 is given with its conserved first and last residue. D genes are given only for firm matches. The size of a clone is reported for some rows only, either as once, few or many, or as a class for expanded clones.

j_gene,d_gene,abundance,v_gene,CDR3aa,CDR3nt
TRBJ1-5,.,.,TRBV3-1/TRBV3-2,CASSQDERPGQPQHF,TGTGCCAGCAGCCAAGACGAGCGACCGGGGCAGCCCCAGCATTTT
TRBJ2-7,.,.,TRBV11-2,CASSLATSLNVDEQYF,TGTGCCAGCAGCTTAGCAACCTCTCTCAATGTAGACGAGCAGTACTTC
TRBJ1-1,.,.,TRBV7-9,CASSLFGQGGTEAFF,TGTGCCAGCAGCTTATTTGGTCAGGGCGGCACTGAAGCTTTCTTT
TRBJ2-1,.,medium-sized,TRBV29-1,CSVFDSINEQFF,TGCAGCGTGTTCGATTCTATCAATGAGCAGTTCTTC
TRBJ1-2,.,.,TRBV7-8,CATVWDDGQRDYGYTF,TGTGCCACCGTGTGGGACGACGGACAGAGGGACTATGGCTACACCTTC
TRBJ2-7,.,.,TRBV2,CASTSGASYEQYF,TGTGCCAGCACCTCCGGGGCTTCCTACGAGCAGTACTTC
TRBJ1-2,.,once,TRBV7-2,CASSFWDENYGYTF,TGTGCCAGCAGCTTCTGGGACGAGAACTATGGCTACACCTTC
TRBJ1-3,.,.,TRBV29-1,CSVEETTDSGNTIYF,TGCAGCGTTGAAGAAACGACTGACTCTGGAAACACCATATATTTT
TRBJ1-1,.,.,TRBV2,CASSPANTEAFF,TGTGCCAGCAGCCCCGCCAACACTGAAGCTTTCTTT
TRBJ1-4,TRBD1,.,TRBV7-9,CASSSVGQFEKLFF,TGTGCCAGCAGCTCCGTGGGACAGTTCGAAAAACTGTTTTTT
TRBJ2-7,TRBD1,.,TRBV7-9,CASGRTGLYF,TGTGCCAGCGGAAGGACAGGATTGTACTTC
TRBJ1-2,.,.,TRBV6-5,CASSYLPGTEYGYTF,TGTGCCAGCAGTTACTTACCTGGGACGGAATATGGCTACACCTTC
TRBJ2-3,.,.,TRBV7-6,CASSLEARGPLYF,TGTGCCAGCAGCCTCGAGGCCAGGGGCCCCCTATATTTT
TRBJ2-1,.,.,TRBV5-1,CASSLGGSYNEQFF,TGCGCCAGCAGCTTGGGGGGATCCTACAATGAGCAGTTCTTC
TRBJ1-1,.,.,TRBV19,CASRINGAHTEAFF,TGTGCCAGTAGAATAAACGGGGCGCACACTGAAGCTTTCTTT
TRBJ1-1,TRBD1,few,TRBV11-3,CASGTGGLTEAFF,TGTGCCAGCGGGACAGGGGGCCTCACTGAAGCTTTCTTT
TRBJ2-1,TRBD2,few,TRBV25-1,CASRLLASEQFF,TGTGCCAGCAGGCTACTAGCGAGTGAGCAGTTCTTC
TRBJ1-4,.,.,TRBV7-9,CASSLVEGTREKLFF,TGTGCCAGCAGCTTAGTGGAGGGCACACGGGAAAAACTGTTTTTT
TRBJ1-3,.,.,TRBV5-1,CASSIDGPSRISGNTIYF,TGCGCCAGCAGCATCGATGGGCCATCGAGAATTTCTGGAAACACCATATATTTT
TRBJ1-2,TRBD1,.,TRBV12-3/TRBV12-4,CASSWTGFDDYTF,TGTGCCAGCAGTTGGACAGGGTTCGATGACTACACCTTC
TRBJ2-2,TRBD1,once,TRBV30,CAWSPGGRNGGELFF,TGTGCCTGGAGCCCAGGGGGCAGGAACGGCGGGGAGCTGTTTTTT
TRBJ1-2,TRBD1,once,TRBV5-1,CASSTGQGDADTF,TGCGCCAGCAGCACCGGACAGGGGGACGCGGACACCTTC
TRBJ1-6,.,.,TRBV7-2,CASSSGWALHF,TGTGCCAGCAGCTCCGGTTGGGCCCTCCACTTT
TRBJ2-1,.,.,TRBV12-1,CASSSRDYRYNEQFF,TGTGCCAGCAGCTCCCGGGACTACAGGTACAATGAGCAGTTCTTC
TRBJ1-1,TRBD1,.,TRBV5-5,CASSFRTGGERVNTEAFF,TGTGCCAGCAGCTTTAGGACAGGGGGCGAGAGGGTGAACACTGAAGCTTTCTTT
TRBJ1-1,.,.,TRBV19,CASSEQGTEAFF,TGTGCCAGTAGTGAACAGGGAACTGAAGCTTTCTTT